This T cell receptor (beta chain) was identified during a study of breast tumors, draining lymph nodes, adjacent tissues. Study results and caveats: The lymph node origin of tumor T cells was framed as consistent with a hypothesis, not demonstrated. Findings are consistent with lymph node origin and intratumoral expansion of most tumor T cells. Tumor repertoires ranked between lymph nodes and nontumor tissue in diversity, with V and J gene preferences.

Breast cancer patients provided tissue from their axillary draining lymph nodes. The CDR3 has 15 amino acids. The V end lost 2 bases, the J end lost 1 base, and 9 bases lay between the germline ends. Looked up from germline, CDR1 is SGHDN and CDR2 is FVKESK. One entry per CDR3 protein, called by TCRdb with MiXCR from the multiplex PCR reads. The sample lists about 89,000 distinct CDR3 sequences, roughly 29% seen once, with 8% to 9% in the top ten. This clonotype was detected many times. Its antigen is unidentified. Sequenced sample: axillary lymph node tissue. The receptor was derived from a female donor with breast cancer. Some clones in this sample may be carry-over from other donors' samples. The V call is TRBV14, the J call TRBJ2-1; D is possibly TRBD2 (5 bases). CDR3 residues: CASSQYRGSYNEQFF. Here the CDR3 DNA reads TGTGCCAGCAGCCAATATCGGGGATCCTACAATGAGCAGTTCTTC.